The entry below describes one TCR beta chain. Its antigen target is currently unknown. Per-base qualities were not stored, and no clone one base away is much larger. The donors were 40 or so Caucasian individuals from Russia, aged roughly 6 to 100 years, who were systemically healthy. Each donor gave around 9.9 milliliters of peripheral blood, collected into EDTA-treated Vacutainer tubes. Ficoll-Paque density-gradient centrifugation was used to isolate PBMCs, with at least 6 million obtained per sample. Trizol reagent was used to extract total RNA from PBMCs, with at least 6 micrograms per sample. The percentages of naive CD45RAhigh/CD27high T cells were determined by flow cytometry on a PBMC aliquot from every donor. Library generation was performed with 5' RACE. The reads were generated on an Illumina HiSeq 2500. A second PCR of roughly 7 to 12 cycles was performed with a sample-barcoded 5' primer and a J-beta primer mix. A unique molecular identifier was introduced onto each TCR beta cDNA molecule by a template-switch 5' adaptor carrying 12 random nucleotides. At least 3 million CDR3-containing paired-end reads were obtained from each sample. All of the RNA was converted into first-strand cDNA using the Mint cDNA synthesis kit, with a TRBC-specific oligonucleotide serving as the primer. All cDNA was treated with uracil-DNA glycosylase and then went through a first 18-cycle PCR with the universal primers M1SS and BC2_uni_R. Turning to the authors' computational methods: Normalization of each sample was performed by random selection of 1 million high-quality reads, each carrying a distinct molecular identifier. Reads with shared molecular identifiers were discarded instead of being binned into consensus sequences. MiTCR, with a Q25 quality threshold and the strictest error-elimination algorithm, was used for CDR3 identification, clonotype clustering and error correction. A nonparametric unseen species model with Euler transformation was used to estimate lower-bound total TCR beta diversity. The public reads were quality trimmed at Q25 with fastp and then assembled into clones with MiXCR by TCRdb, keeping productive beta chains. Rows are combined by CDR3 protein, so each entry shows the most common genes and DNA. The V and J calls and clone size come from TCRdb's table, not from the authors' own analysis. This sample lists about 720,000 distinct CDR3 sequences; 20% to 25% were detected once. 22% of the sample is in the top ten clones.

These data are taken from a study of blood T cells in healthy people across ages (dated by TCRdb to the mid-2010s). Notes on the research overall: Template switching captured roughly one uniquely barcoded TCR beta cDNA molecule per two T cells in model experiments. Age-related changes in TCR beta repertoire diversity were measured in the study by deep sequencing normalized with unique cDNA molecular identifiers. The donors were split into four age groups: young (average about 15 years), middle-aged (over 35), aged (62) and long-lived (roughly 77). To avoid experimental bias, donors of different ages were spread randomly across the sequencing lanes. Using the same blood draw, the study looked at two additional independent replicas of 1 million unique cDNA reads for two donors, one aged 18 to 29 and the other aged 80 or older.

V has 7 bases trimmed and J has 4 bases trimmed; junction bases matching no gene number 9. Reading the germline V gene gives CDR1 MDHEN and CDR2 SYDVKM. Reading from cysteine to phenylalanine, the CDR3 counts 15 amino acids. Only the CDR3 DNA stays, 45 bases, in frame from base 1. Summary of the overall study and its limitations: A strong correlation was found between observed TCR beta diversity and the percentage of naive T cells measured by flow cytometry. Estimates of total diversity based on one million sequenced T cells were regarded as lower bounds and as underestimates. The long-lived group showed more naive CD4+ T cells, fewer expanded clones and increased TCR diversity than the aged group, suggesting age selection. Bulk unsorted PBMC profiling prevented conclusive comparison of naive and antigen-experienced compartments. Observed TCR beta diversity per million T cells fell roughly linearly with age, and a significant reduction was already apparent by age roughly 40. Donor CMV infection status was unknown, potentially confounding age-related changes in expanded clonotypes.

This clonotype was obtained from a man between 65 and 85 years old in good health. The sequenced sample was blood. Recombination connected TRBV28 to TRBJ2-5; TRBD2 lines up with 10 middle nucleotides. This receptor carries the CDR3 CASNLEREGRETQYF. DNA sequence: TGTGCCAGCAACCTGGAGCGGGAGGGCCGAGAGACCCAGTACTTC.